These 30 T cell receptor beta chains were all obtained from the same sample, sequenced in a study of cytomegalovirus exposure and HLA in healthy donors. Use of 60 Vbeta and 13 Jbeta primers characterized the PCR. TCRdb keeps only in-frame clones here, not all; method: immunoSEQ multiplex PCR. The profile shows about 150,000 clones, 82% of them singletons. Sequencing was carried out using PBMCs. These receptors were collected from a man aged 25-40 years in good health and CMV-seropositive.

This clone occurred a few times. This chain uses TRBV5-1 with TRBJ2-1; D perhaps matches TRBD1 (6 bases). The CDR3 loop spans 14 amino acids. Germline V lookup: CDR1 SGHRS, CDR2 YFSETQ. V dropped 0 bases and J dropped 8 bases, with 12 bases sitting between them. The chain's CDR3 is CASSLGQAVDEQFF. Here the CDR3 DNA reads TGCGCCAGCAGCTTGGGACAGGCGGTGGATGAGCAGTTCTTC.

This chain links TRBV25-1 with TRBJ1-5; D is undetermined. Deletions cut 5 bases from V and 4 bases from J, with 9 bases between. CDR3 length: 13 residues. The germline V gene has CDR1 MGHDK and CDR2 SYGVNS. This CDR3 is CASSPPGNQPQHF. The CDR3 DNA reads TGTGCCAGCAGTCCACCGGGGAATCAGCCCCAGCATTTT.

The gene calls are TRBV4-1 and TRBJ1-4, with D maybe TRBD1 (6 bases). The germline gives CDR1 MGHRA, CDR2 YSYEKL. Deletions cut 4 bases from V and 6 bases from J, with 12 bases between. This CDR3 is built from 14 residues. CDR3 sequence (DNA): TGCGCCAGCAGCCCGGGGTACAGGGATGAAAAACTGTTTTTT. This gives the protein CASSPGYRDEKLFF.

The chain combines TRBV5-1 with TRBJ2-7; 10 bases agree with TRBD2. V was clipped by 4 bases and J by 3 bases; unmatched bases: 4. Germline V gives CDR1 SGHRS, CDR2 YFSETQ. The CDR3 has 14 amino acids. The DNA for the CDR3 is TGCGCCAGCAGCGAGGGACTAGCGATCTACGAGCAGTACTTC. Translation: CASSEGLAIYEQYF.

The V gene is TRBV30, the J gene TRBJ2-7; TRBD1 aligns across 7 bases. Unmatched junction bases numbered 5, after V lost 3 bases and J lost 3 bases. The CDR3 is made up of 13 amino acids. Germline CDR1 is GTSNPN and CDR2 is SVGIG (reference sequence). CDR3 coding DNA: TGTGCCTGGAGGGACAGGAGGTTCTACGAGCAGTACTTC. Translated, it gives CAWRDRRFYEQYF.

This clone was recorded once. The rearrangement joins TRBV6-1 to TRBJ1-2; 9 nucleotides match TRBD1. Germline CDR1 reads MNHNS; CDR2 reads SASEGT. There are 15 residues in the CDR3. Losses at the gene ends were 1 base for V and 8 bases for J; bases not matched to a gene: 8. As DNA, the CDR3 is TGTGCCAGCAGTGAAGTATGGGACAGGGAGAGGGGCTACACCTTC. Translated: CASSEVWDRERGYTF.

The rearrangement uses TRBV5-1 and TRBJ2-3; D call uncertain. The V gene's germline CDR1 is SGHRS and CDR2 YFSETQ. Trimming left V 2 bases short and J 4 bases short, with 8 bases between. This CDR3 comprises 13 residues. CDR3 sequence: CASSFPVPDTQYF. CDR3 DNA: TGCGCCAGCAGCTTCCCAGTACCAGATACGCAGTATTTT.

This clone appeared a single time. V gene TRBV6-5 combines with J gene TRBJ2-7; weak D call: TRBD2 (5 bases). In germline, CDR1 is MNHEY, CDR2 SVGAGI. V was clipped by 2 bases and J by 1 base, with 6 bases between them. This CDR3 contains 13 residues. This CDR3 reads CASSYRESYEQYF. CDR3 nucleotide sequence: TGTGCCAGCAGTTACAGGGAGTCCTACGAGCAGTACTTC.

V usage is TRBV7-9 and J usage is TRBJ2-3, with 9 bases aligning to TRBD2. Germline V gives CDR1 SEHNR, CDR2 FQNEAQ (reference sequence). The CDR3 runs 15 residues. The trim removed 1 base at V and 4 bases at J, leaving 3 bases unmatched. Here the CDR3 DNA reads TGTGCCAGCAGCTTAGGCGGGGGGGCCCCAGATACGCAGTATTTT. As protein: CASSLGGGAPDTQYF. Full variable domain (outside the CDR3, taken from reference TRBV7-9 and TRBJ2-3): DTGVSQNPRHKITKRGQNVTFRCDPISEHNRLYWYRQTLGQGPEFLTYFQNEAQLEKSRLLSDRFSAERPKGSFSTLEIQRTEQGDSAMYLCASSLGGGAPDTQYFGPGTRLTVL.

This chain's CDR3 is CASSKEGARGGNTIYF. CDR3 sequence (DNA): TGTGCCAGCAGCAAAGAAGGGGCGCGAGGTGGAAACACCATATATTTT. The V call is TRBV6-6, the J call TRBJ1-3; D is perhaps TRBD1 (5 bases). V gave up 6 bases and J gave up 3 bases, with 18 bases separating them. The CDR3 consists of 16 residues. The germline CDR1 and CDR2 sequences are MNHNY and SVGAGI (reference sequence).

CDR3 residues: CASRLAGGPFEQYF. CDR3 in DNA: TGTGCCAGCAGACTAGCGGGAGGGCCGTTCGAGCAGTACTTC. V is TRBV2 and J is TRBJ2-7; 13 nucleotides match TRBD2. J lost 6 bases, V lost 6 bases, and 5 bases had no gene match. In germline, CDR1 is SNHLY, CDR2 FYNNEI. CDR3 length equals 14 residues.

V is TRBV5-8 and J is TRBJ1-6; perhaps TRBD1 as D (5 bases). This CDR3 has 13 residues. The germline V gene has CDR1 SGHTS and CDR2 YDEGEE. V lost 2 bases, J lost 8 bases, and 8 bases lay in between. The CDR3 DNA follows: TGTGCCAGCAGCTTAGTAGGGGATTCACCCCTCCACTTT. This translates into CASSLVGDSPLHF.

The V and J genes are TRBV6-5 and TRBJ2-1; 8 bases map to TRBD1. The germline V gene has CDR1 MNHEY and CDR2 SVGAGI. CDR3 length equals 16 residues. V dropped 4 bases and J dropped 1; count of bases not matched to a gene: 6. Written as DNA, the CDR3 is TGTGCCAGCAGTTTTCGGACAGGGAAATCCTACAATGAGCAGTTCTTC. It encodes CASSFRTGKSYNEQFF.

A note on this clone: An end of the junction differs from the germline gene, which may be a read error. Here the CDR3 reads CSSSVSGTRNTEAFF. The CDR3 DNA is TGTTCCAGCAGCGTTTCCGGGACAAGGAACACTGAAGCTTTCTTT. This sequence joins TRBV7-9 and TRBJ1-1, with D possibly matching TRBD1 (6 bases). CDR1 and CDR2 (germline): SEHNR, FQNEAQ (reference sequence). CDR3 length: 15 residues.

The genes are TRBV16 and TRBJ2-7; D is undetermined. CDR1 KGHSY and CDR2 FQNENV come from the germline V gene. Trimming took 4 bases from V and 5 from J, leaving 12 bases between them. The CDR3 totals 13 residues. The CDR3 DNA follows: TGTGCCAGCAGCCCCGTCGGAGAGAACGAGCAGTACTTC. Protein product: CASSPVGENEQYF.

The V call is TRBV19, the J call TRBJ1-4; perhaps TRBD1 as D (5 bases). The V gene's germline CDR1 is LNHDA and CDR2 SQIVND (reference sequence). This CDR3 is built from 13 residues. Trimming pared 6 bases from V and 8 bases from J, leaving 13 bases between. The CDR3 protein is CASRGLDGEKLFF. For the CDR3, the DNA is TGTGCCAGTAGGGGACTAGACGGGGAAAAACTGTTTTTT. The full variable domain, rest sourced from reference TRBV19 and TRBJ1-4, is DGGITQSPKYLFRKEGQNVTLSCEQNLNHDAMYWYRQDPGQGLRLIYYSQIVNDFQKGDIAEGYSVSREKKESFPLTVTSAQKNPTAFYLCASRGLDGEKLFFGSGTQLSVL.

The genes are TRBV5-4 and TRBJ2-5; 11 nucleotides agree with TRBD2. Trimming took 0 bases from V and 5 from J; bases not matched to a gene: 6. There are 16 residues in the CDR3. Germline-derived CDR1 and CDR2 are SGHNT and YYREEE (reference sequence). The CDR3 region is CASSLGASGGLETQYF. The CDR3, as DNA: TGTGCCAGCAGCTTGGGGGCTAGCGGGGGGCTGGAGACCCAGTACTTC.

This chain joins TRBV7-8 and TRBJ2-6; no definite D call. The CDR3 has 17 residues. V was trimmed by 6 bases and J by 0 bases, leaving 15 bases between them. From germline, CDR1 is SGHVS and CDR2 FQNEAQ. The CDR3 loop is CASSALTPSSGANVLTF. CDR3 DNA sequence: TGTGCCAGCAGTGCTCTCACACCTAGCTCTGGGGCCAACGTCCTGACTTTC.

This clone was detected once. The chain carries TRBV2 and TRBJ1-5; possibly TRBD1 for D (6 bases). Trimming pared 5 bases from V and 0 bases from J, leaving 8 bases between. The CDR3 sequence is 14 residues long. Germline CDR1 is SNHLY and CDR2 is FYNNEI. CDR3 sequence (DNA): TGTGCCAGCAGTCGGGGACATAGCAATCAGCCCCAGCATTTT. Residues: CASSRGHSNQPQHF.

The chain joins TRBV7-9 to TRBJ2-7; the D gene is possibly TRBD1 (6 bases). The V gene's germline CDR1 is SEHNR and CDR2 FQNEAQ (reference sequence). V lost 5 bases and J 0 bases, leaving 14 bases between the germline ends. The CDR3 contains 15 residues. The CDR3 loop is CASSPGQRSSYEQYF. Here the CDR3 DNA reads TGTGCCAGCAGCCCCGGACAGCGGAGCTCCTACGAGCAGTACTTC. The full variable domain, its missing parts supplied by reference TRBV7-9 and TRBJ2-7, is DTGVSQNPRHKITKRGQNVTFRCDPISEHNRLYWYRQTLGQGPEFLTYFQNEAQLEKSRLLSDRFSAERPKGSFSTLEIQRTEQGDSAMYLCASSPGQRSSYEQYFGPGTRLTVT.

V gene TRBV9 combines with J gene TRBJ2-1, with 8 bases matching TRBD1. The CDR3 runs 14 residues. Per the germline V gene, CDR1 is SGDLS and CDR2 is YYNGEE. J was trimmed by 7 bases and V by 4 bases; bases with no gene match: 7. CDR3 DNA sequence: TGTGCCAGCAGCTTTGGGACAGGTTTTAATGAGCAGTTCTTC. This sequence encodes CASSFGTGFNEQFF.

The chain employs TRBV7-8 and TRBJ2-3; 10 bases map to TRBD2. The trim removed 5 bases at V and 5 bases at J, leaving 7 bases unmatched. The V gene's germline CDR1 is SGHVS and CDR2 FQNEAQ. The CDR3 spans 15 residues. CDR3 sequence (DNA): TGTGCCAGCAGCACTAGCGGGGACTTGAGAGATACGCAGTATTTT. This encodes CASSTSGDLRDTQYF.

The V gene is TRBV11-2, the J gene TRBJ2-7, with TRBD2 as a possible D gene (6 bases). The CDR3 length is 14 residues. Between the trimmed V and J ends, which lost 1 base and 4 bases, there was a span of 11 bases. The germline V gene encodes CDR1 SGHAT and CDR2 FQNNGV. The CDR3 here is CASSLARAGYEQYF. CDR3 bases: TGTGCCAGCAGCTTAGCCCGGGCGGGATACGAGCAGTACTTC. Full variable domain (missing parts from reference TRBV11-2 and TRBJ2-7): EAGVAQSPRYKIIEKRQSVAFWCNPISGHATLYWYQQILGQGPKLLIQFQNNGVVDDSQLPKDRFSAERLKGVDSTLKIQPAKLEDSAVYLCASSLARAGYEQYFGPGTRLTVT.

The chain is built from TRBV25-1 and TRBJ1-1; 7 bases agree with TRBD1. Germline V gene sequence: CDR1 MGHDK, CDR2 SYGVNS. The length of the CDR3 is 14 residues. The V gene end was trimmed by 5 bases and the J gene end by 6 bases; junction bases not matched to a gene: 9. The CDR3 protein is CASSKTGKSAEAFF. The CDR3 nucleotides read TGTGCCAGCAGTAAGACAGGGAAGAGCGCTGAAGCTTTCTTT.

The chain joins TRBV11-2 to TRBJ2-7; D is uncertain. With 3 bases removed from V and 4 bases from J, the gap between germline ends came to 7 bases. The CDR3 has 12 residues. Germline V lookup: CDR1 SGHAT, CDR2 FQNNGV. CDR3 sequence reads: CASSFSGYEQYF. The DNA of the CDR3 is TGTGCCAGCAGCTTTTCCGGGTACGAGCAGTACTTC.

CDR3 DNA sequence: TGCGCCAGCAGCTTGAGTGCGGCAGGGAACTATGGCTACACCTTC. It yields the protein CASSLSAAGNYGYTF. The rearrangement joins TRBV5-1 to TRBJ1-2, with D possibly matching TRBD1 (5 bases). CDR3 size: 15 residues. Trimming shortened V by 1 base and J by 2 bases, and 12 bases separated the two germline ends. Germline lookup yields CDR1 SGHRS and CDR2 YFSETQ.

The V and J genes are TRBV5-8 and TRBJ2-7; 8 bases line up with TRBD1. J gave up 7 bases and V 2 bases, and 8 bases lay outside the gene matches. CDR3 length: 14 amino acids. Germline V gene data show CDR1 as SGHTS and CDR2 as YDEGEE. This CDR3 is CASSFTGGTREQYF. DNA of the CDR3: TGTGCCAGCAGCTTCACAGGGGGGACTCGGGAGCAGTACTTC.

The V call is TRBV29-1, the J call TRBJ2-2, with D possibly being TRBD1 (6 bases). Germline values: CDR1 SQVTM, CDR2 ANQGSEA. With 4 bases removed from V and 0 bases from J, the gap between germline ends came to 9 bases. The CDR3 is 14 amino acids. As DNA, the CDR3 is TGCAGCGTTGTTCCAGGGGCGAACACCGGGGAGCTGTTTTTT. Encoded protein: CSVVPGANTGELFF.

The chain couples TRBV4-1 to TRBJ2-1; 13 nucleotides agree with TRBD2. Germline V gene sequence: CDR1 MGHRA, CDR2 YSYEKL. Germline trimming cut 4 bases from V and 7 bases from J; bases unmatched to any gene: 10. This CDR3 has 17 amino acids. The CDR3 DNA reads TGCGCCAGCAGCCCAGGACTAGCGGGAGCCCGGGGGAATGAGCAGTTCTTC. Translation gives CASSPGLAGARGNEQFF.

This CDR3 is CASSLVTSSVDTQYF. The CDR3 bases are TGTGCCAGCAGCTTAGTTACTAGCTCAGTAGATACGCAGTATTTT. J is TRBJ2-3 and V is TRBV7-8; D perhaps matches TRBD2 (6 bases). V shed 1 base and J shed 5 bases, with 13 bases lying between them. The CDR3 sequence is 15 residues long. The germline V gene encodes CDR1 SGHVS and CDR2 FQNEAQ.